The 30 T cell receptor beta chains below all came from one sample that was sequenced in a study of T cell responses to AZD1222 COVID-19 vaccine. This table comes from immunoSEQ multiplex PCR, and its TCRdb copy is limited to in-frame clones, with some not included. The sample lists over 120,000 clones; roughly 92% were seen once. The starting material was peripheral blood, obtained on day 0 of AZD1222 vaccination. These receptors were taken from an adult in good health.

The chain is built from TRBV25-1 and TRBJ2-7; possible D gene TRBD1, 6 bases. Trimming removed 3 bases from V and 7 bases from J, with 7 bases in between. This CDR3 is 11 amino acids long. Germline V CDR1 and CDR2: MGHDK, SYGVNS. The CDR3 region is CASSERGEQYF. The DNA for the CDR3 is TGTGCCAGCAGTGAGAGGGGGGAGCAGTACTTC.

This chain connects TRBV9 to TRBJ2-7; D not certain. This CDR3 spans 14 amino acids. Germline CDR1 is SGDLS and CDR2 is YYNGEE. Deletions cut 0 bases from V and 2 bases from J, with 9 bases between. CDR3 nucleotides: TGTGCCAGCAGCGTAGGACACGACCCCTACGAGCAGTACTTC. This encodes CASSVGHDPYEQYF. The whole variable domain, filled in from reference TRBV9 and TRBJ2-7, reads DSGVTQTPKHLITATGQRVTLRCSPRSGDLSVYWYQQSLDQGLQFLIQYYNGEERAKGNILERFSAQQFPDLHSELNLSSLELGDSALYFCASSVGHDPYEQYFGPGTRLTVT.

The chain recombines TRBV6-5 with TRBJ1-2; D call uncertain. Trimming removed 6 bases from V and 7 bases from J, with 21 bases in between. CDR3 length: 15 residues. CDR1 is MNHEY, CDR2 SVGAGI, per germline. The CDR3 loop is CASRPPGLRSGGYTF. For the CDR3, the DNA is TGTGCCAGCAGACCGCCGGGATTGAGGTCGGGTGGCTACACCTTC.

This chain links TRBV28 with TRBJ1-4, with 7 bases matching TRBD1. CDR1 and CDR2 (germline): MDHEN, SYDVKM. Trimming cost V 6 bases and J 8 bases; bases outside gene matches: 12. The length of the CDR3 is 15 residues. This chain's CDR3 is CASRLGQAEREKLFF. The CDR3 DNA reads TGTGCCAGCAGACTCGGACAGGCAGAACGGGAAAAACTGTTTTTT.

This chain connects TRBV7-9 to TRBJ2-2; TRBD1 is a possible D gene (5 bases). V lost 3 bases to trimming and J lost 4 bases, with 9 bases between them. The CDR3 runs to 14 residues. Per germline, CDR1 SEHNR and CDR2 FQNEAQ (reference sequence). The CDR3 loop reads CASSFGRATGELFF. Here the CDR3 DNA reads TGTGCCAGCAGCTTTGGCAGGGCCACCGGGGAGCTGTTTTTT.

This rearrangement joins TRBV28 to TRBJ2-4, with 9 nucleotides matching TRBD1. The CDR3 has 15 amino acids. V dropped 3 bases and J dropped 7; count of bases not matched to a gene: 7. Germline V CDR1 and CDR2: MDHEN, SYDVKM. This CDR3 reads CASSFPGQGNNIQYF. The CDR3 coding sequence is TGTGCCAGCAGTTTCCCGGGACAGGGAAATAACATTCAGTACTTC.

This clone has just one count. This sequence joins TRBV2 and TRBJ2-7, with D possibly matching TRBD2 (6 bases). The V end was cut by 7 bases, the J end by 0 bases, with 13 bases between. This CDR3 contains 14 residues. Germline V gives CDR1 SNHLY, CDR2 FYNNEI. The CDR3 is CASNWGGSSYEQYF. The CDR3 coding sequence is TGTGCCAGCAATTGGGGAGGCAGCTCCTACGAGCAGTACTTC.

The gene calls are TRBV5-1 and TRBJ2-3; 12 bases agree with TRBD2. Losses at the gene ends were 3 bases for V and 6 bases for J; bases not matched to a gene: 5. CDR1 is SGHRS, CDR2 YFSETQ, per germline. The CDR3 has 15 residues. The CDR3 loop reads CASSWGLAGRDTQYF. CDR3 nucleotides: TGCGCCAGCAGCTGGGGACTAGCGGGTCGGGATACGCAGTATTTT.

The chain is built from TRBV19 and TRBJ2-1; D tentatively fits TRBD1 or TRBD2 (6 bases each). The CDR3 runs 16 residues. Germline loops: CDR1 LNHDA, CDR2 SQIVND (reference sequence). V lost 5 bases to trimming and J lost 5 bases, with 19 bases between them. CDR3 in amino acids: CASSSHGGGYDNEQFF. The CDR3 coding sequence is TGTGCCAGTAGTTCCCACGGGGGCGGGTACGACAATGAGCAGTTCTTC. Full variable domain (rest looked up from reference TRBV19 and TRBJ2-1): DGGITQSPKYLFRKEGQNVTLSCEQNLNHDAMYWYRQDPGQGLRLIYYSQIVNDFQKGDIAEGYSVSREKKESFPLTVTSAQKNPTAFYLCASSSHGGGYDNEQFFGPGTRLTVL.

CDR3 protein: CASSVASAADTQYF. The CDR3 coding sequence is TGTGCCAGCAGCGTAGCTTCAGCTGCGGATACGCAGTATTTT. The rearrangement joins TRBV9 to TRBJ2-3; D unresolved. CDR1 and CDR2 (germline): SGDLS, YYNGEE. The CDR3 has 14 amino acids. The V gene lost 0 bases and the J gene lost 6 bases, with 11 bases spanning the gap.

The V call is TRBV5-1, the J call TRBJ2-7; 13 bases agree with TRBD2. Per germline, CDR1 SGHRS and CDR2 YFSETQ. CDR3 length: 16 residues. The V segment lost 1 base and the J segment 5 bases; nucleotides outside the gene matches: 6. CDR3 sequence (DNA): TGCGCCAGCAGCTTGACCCCGGGACTAGCGGGAAACGAGCAGTACTTC. Translation gives CASSLTPGLAGNEQYF.

The genes are TRBV7-8 and TRBJ2-4; D gene ambiguous. The germline gives CDR1 SGHVS, CDR2 FQNEAQ. This CDR3 has 13 amino acids. With 5 bases removed from V and 2 bases from J, the gap between germline ends came to 7 bases. DNA for the CDR3: TGTGCCAGCAGCGAGCGTACCAAAAACATTCAGTACTTC. It encodes CASSERTKNIQYF.

The V call is TRBV7-9, the J call TRBJ1-6; the match to TRBD1 covers 12 bases. CDR1 and CDR2 from the germline V gene are SEHNR and FQNEAQ (reference sequence). This CDR3 has 16 residues. Trimming cost V 3 bases and J 9 bases; bases outside gene matches: 6. This chain's CDR3 is CASSLGPGQGASPLHF. The CDR3 bases are TGTGCCAGCAGCTTGGGGCCGGGACAGGGGGCTTCACCCCTCCACTTT.

The V call is TRBV4-2, the J call TRBJ2-1; D gene ambiguous. Trimming removed 4 bases at V and 9 bases at J, with 7 bases between. The CDR3 extends over 11 amino acids. Germline-derived CDR1 and CDR2 are LGHNA and YNFKEQ. In DNA form, the CDR3 reads TGTGCCAGCAGCCGTCGGACTGAGCAGTTCTTC. Its translation: CASSRRTEQFF.

The rearrangement uses TRBV7-3 and TRBJ2-1, with TRBD2 matching 10 bases. V lost 3 bases to trimming and J lost 3 bases; unmatched junction nucleotides: 2. This CDR3 contains 15 residues. Germline V gene sequence: CDR1 SGHTA, CDR2 FQGTGA. CDR3 residues: CASSFGLAVYNEQFF. CDR3 nucleotides: TGTGCCAGCAGCTTTGGACTAGCGGTCTACAATGAGCAGTTCTTC.

This clone was detected once. The V and J genes are TRBV5-1 and TRBJ1-1, with D hard to call. With 0 bases removed from V and 2 bases from J, the gap between germline ends came to 8 bases. The germline V gene encodes CDR1 SGHRS and CDR2 YFSETQ. This CDR3 has 14 residues. The CDR3 reads CASSLVGLNTEAFF. CDR3 nucleotide sequence: TGCGCCAGCAGCTTGGTGGGTTTAAACACTGAAGCTTTCTTT.

This chain uses TRBV5-4 with TRBJ2-1; TRBD1 might be the D (6 bases). Trimming took off 2 bases at V and 1 base at J, with 10 bases between the two ends. CDR3 length equals 15 residues. Germline V CDR1 and CDR2: SGHNT, YYREEE (reference sequence). CDR3 DNA sequence: TGTGCCAGCAGCTTAGACAGGCGGTCCTACAATGAGCAGTTCTTC. It specifies CASSLDRRSYNEQFF.

This rearrangement joins TRBV2 to TRBJ2-1; the match to TRBD2 covers 16 bases. After removal of 4 bases from V and 2 bases from J, the junction contained 14 bases not matched to a gene. From germline, CDR1 is SNHLY and CDR2 FYNNEI. This CDR3 is built from 21 residues. In DNA form, the CDR3 reads TGTGCCAGCAGTGCCCCCGGGACTAGCGGGAGGGCCGATGGAACCTACAATGAGCAGTTCTTC. It is translated as CASSAPGTSGRADGTYNEQFF.

This clone was counted a single time. The genes are TRBV19 and TRBJ1-1, with D uncertain. Germline values: CDR1 LNHDA, CDR2 SQIVND (reference sequence). V was pared by 3 bases and J by 6 bases, with 8 bases between. This CDR3 has 12 amino acids. The CDR3 spells CASSIKSAEAFF. CDR3 in DNA: TGTGCCAGTAGTATTAAGTCCGCTGAAGCTTTCTTT.

This chain joins TRBV7-8 and TRBJ1-2; 8 nucleotides align to TRBD1. Germline V gives CDR1 SGHVS, CDR2 FQNEAQ. After removal of 4 bases from V and 5 bases from J, the junction contained 3 bases not matched to a gene. The CDR3 extends over 13 amino acids. In nucleotides, the CDR3 is TGTGCCAGCAGCTCGGACAGGGAGTATGGCTACACCTTC. This codes for CASSSDREYGYTF.

The chain links TRBV5-4 to TRBJ2-5; TRBD1 might be the D (6 bases). The CDR3 is 15 amino acids. V lost 2 bases, J lost 4 bases, and 15 bases lay in between. Germline CDR1 is SGHNT and CDR2 is YYREEE (reference sequence). DNA of the CDR3: TGTGCCAGCAGCTTCCTCCAGGGGCGTGGAGAGACCCAGTACTTC. It is translated as CASSFLQGRGETQYF.

This chain uses TRBV28 with TRBJ1-6, with 8 nucleotides matching TRBD1. Trimming at V came to 4 bases and at J to 10 bases, leaving 6 bases not matched to a gene. The CDR3 runs to 14 residues. CDR1 and CDR2 from the germline V gene are MDHEN and SYDVKM. Here the CDR3 DNA reads TGTGCCAGCAGTTCCGACAGGGGAGTCTCACCCCTCCACTTT. Amino acid sequence: CASSSDRGVSPLHF.

CDR3 protein: CASSEGQGGGNTIYF. DNA for the CDR3: TGTGCCAGCAGTGAGGGACAGGGAGGTGGAAACACCATATATTTT. The chain is built from TRBV2 and TRBJ1-3; 9 bases are a match to TRBD1. Per the germline V gene, CDR1 is SNHLY and CDR2 is FYNNEI. The V segment lost 3 bases and the J segment 3 bases; nucleotides outside the gene matches: 3. The CDR3 has 15 amino acids.

J is TRBJ2-1 and V is TRBV6-1; D is possibly TRBD2 (5 bases). Per germline, CDR1 MNHNS and CDR2 SASEGT. V lost 1 base and J 3 bases, leaving 10 bases between the germline ends. The CDR3 has 15 residues. CDR3 region: CASSEVAGDYNEQFF. CDR3 nucleotides: TGTGCCAGCAGTGAAGTTGCGGGCGACTACAATGAGCAGTTCTTC.

The chain combines TRBV19 with TRBJ2-4; 7 nucleotides agree with TRBD2. The CDR3 length is 15 residues. V lost 1 base, J lost 2 bases, and 2 bases stayed unmatched. CDR1 LNHDA and CDR2 SQIVND come from the germline V gene (reference sequence). The DNA of the CDR3 is TGTGCCAGTAGTATAGGGGGAGGGTCCAAAAACATTCAGTACTTC. Protein: CASSIGGGSKNIQYF.

The chain joins TRBV10-3 to TRBJ2-7; 13 bases match TRBD2. The CDR3 has 17 amino acids. Trimming took 2 bases from V and 2 from J; bases not matched to a gene: 6. CDR1 is ENHRY and CDR2 is SYGVKD in the germline V gene. The CDR3 region has the DNA TGTGCCATCAGTGAGACTAGCGGGAGGGTCCCACCCTACGAGCAGTACTTC. Encoded protein: CAISETSGRVPPYEQYF.

The chain carries TRBV5-4 and TRBJ2-1, with 10 bases that match TRBD2. The CDR3 contains 15 residues. Germline CDR1 reads SGHNT; CDR2 reads YYREEE (reference sequence). The V and J ends lost 4 bases and 3 bases, in that order; junction bases with no gene match: 4. CDR3 amino acids: CASSLPSGSYNEQFF. The CDR3 coding sequence is TGTGCCAGCAGCCTACCTAGCGGGAGCTACAATGAGCAGTTCTTC.

This clone was seen a single time. This chain links TRBV6-5 with TRBJ1-3; tentative D call: TRBD1 (6 bases). V lost 6 bases to trimming and J lost 3 bases, with 12 bases between them. The CDR3 is 14 residues long. Germline CDR1 MNHEY, CDR2 SVGAGI. CDR3 region: CASRPGGIGNTIYF. CDR3 nucleotide sequence: TGTGCCAGCAGACCGGGGGGCATTGGAAACACCATATATTTT.

In nucleotides, the CDR3 is TGTGCCAGCAGCTTAGGGACACTATGGTCGTTCAATGAAAAACTGTTTTTT. As protein: CASSLGTLWSFNEKLFF. The chain recombines TRBV11-2 with TRBJ1-4; D perhaps matches TRBD1 (5 bases). The germline V gene has CDR1 SGHAT and CDR2 FQNNGV. The germline V and J ends were trimmed by 1 base and 5 bases, with 17 bases remaining between them. The CDR3 has 17 residues.

The rearrangement uses TRBV7-9 and TRBJ2-4, with D unclear. The V end was cut by 1 base, the J end by 7 bases, with 14 bases between. This CDR3 region has 15 residues. Germline CDR1 and CDR2: SEHNR and FQNEAQ (reference sequence). The CDR3 nucleotides are TGTGCCAGCAGCTTAGTACTCGCTCAGGTGAACATTCAGTACTTC. This gives the protein CASSLVLAQVNIQYF. Together with reference TRBV7-9 and TRBJ2-4, the CDR3 gives the full variable domain: DTGVSQNPRHKITKRGQNVTFRCDPISEHNRLYWYRQTLGQGPEFLTYFQNEAQLEKSRLLSDRFSAERPKGSFSTLEIQRTEQGDSAMYLCASSLVLAQVNIQYFGAGTRLSVL.